The clone carrying this T cell receptor (beta chain) was counted only a few times. The sort gate was single viable CD3+CD4+CD8-CD45RO+ cells for memory CD4+ T cells. Profiled with immunoSEQ multiplex PCR; TCRdb holds only in-frame clones, not every one. The sample shows 50,000 to 65,000 clones, approximately 77% of them seen only once. This sample is part of a study of memory CD4+ T cells and cytomegalovirus serostatus. The length of the CDR3 is 12 residues. With 3 bases removed from V and 1 base from J, the gap between germline ends came to 3 bases. Germline values: CDR1 SEHNR, CDR2 FQNEAQ (reference sequence).

The chain carries TRBV7-9 and TRBJ1-1; no clear D gene. Sequenced material: memory CD4+ T cells from blood. The sequence was obtained from an adult in good health and CMV-seronegative. CDR3 residues: CASSFPNTEAFF. CDR3 DNA sequence: TGTGCCAGCAGCTTCCCGAACACTGAAGCTTTCTTT.